The 26 T cell receptor beta chains in this list originate from one sample, sequenced in a study of identical twins' blood T cells. TCRdb passed the 5' RACE reads through MiXCR, listing each CDR3 protein once. The table includes fewer than 450,000 distinct CDR3 sequences, 25% to 35% detected once. Sample: PBMCs. The receptors derive from a woman aged 18-50 years in good health.

V and J are TRBV12-3 or TRBV12-4 and TRBJ1-3; D call uncertain. The CDR3 sequence is 13 residues long. Trimming took 0 bases from V and 8 from J, leaving 8 bases between them. The CDR3 coding sequence is TGTGCCAGCAGTTTAGCGGATGGGGACACCATATATTTT. Its protein is CASSLADGDTIYF.

This chain links TRBV4-3 with TRBJ1-2, with D unclear. The germline CDR1 and CDR2 sequences are LGHNA and YSLEER. V gave up 0 bases and J gave up 2 bases, with 10 bases separating them. This CDR3 is built from 15 residues. CDR3 loop: CASSQERGLNYGYTF. In DNA form, the CDR3 reads TGCGCCAGCAGCCAAGAGAGAGGCCTAAACTATGGCTACACCTTC.

The rearrangement links TRBV11-2 to TRBJ2-2; D call uncertain. The V end lost 4 bases, the J end lost 1 base, and 7 bases lay between the germline ends. The germline gives CDR1 SGHAT, CDR2 FQNNGV. This CDR3 is built from 14 residues. This chain's CDR3 is CASSYQRNTGELFF. The CDR3 region has the DNA TGTGCCAGCAGCTATCAGAGGAACACCGGGGAGCTGTTTTTT.

The J gene is TRBJ2-1, the V gene TRBV5-1, with D unclear. CDR3 size: 19 residues. V was trimmed by 1 base and J by 1 base, leaving 21 bases between them. CDR1 and CDR2 from the germline V gene are SGHRS and YFSETQ. CDR3 coding DNA: TGCGCCAGCAGCTTGTCCACCCAACTTGGCAGATCTTCCTACAATGAGCAGTTCTTC. It translates to CASSLSTQLGRSSYNEQFF.

This clonotype was observed a few times. This sequence joins TRBV24-1 and TRBJ1-5; possibly TRBD1 for D (5 bases). The CDR3 extends over 15 amino acids. Deletions cut 4 bases from V and 4 bases from J, with 13 bases between. Germline assignment: CDR1 KGHDR and CDR2 SFDVKD. The chain's CDR3 is CATSDYGAGNQPQHF. The DNA for the CDR3 is TGTGCCACCAGTGACTATGGGGCAGGGAATCAGCCCCAGCATTTT.

The chain is built from TRBV5-6 and TRBJ1-4; no clear D. CDR1 and CDR2 (germline): SGHDT, YYEEEE. CDR3 length: 13 amino acids. Trimming pared 4 bases from V and 8 bases from J, leaving 12 bases between. The chain's CDR3 is CASSGDLGEKLFF. DNA of the CDR3: TGTGCCAGCAGCGGGGATCTGGGGGAAAAACTGTTTTTT.

CDR3 in amino acids: CASGLVNHPGEVYNEQFF. The DNA of the CDR3 is TGTGCTAGTGGTTTGGTAAATCACCCAGGGGAAGTCTACAATGAGCAGTTCTTC. The chain carries TRBV12-5 and TRBJ2-1, with D possibly being TRBD1 (6 bases). CDR3 size: 18 residues. The V gene lost 0 bases and the J gene lost 3 bases, with 18 bases spanning the gap. Germline lookup yields CDR1 LGHNT and CDR2 FRNRAP.

A single count supports this clonotype. Relative to the germline gene, one junction end is altered; a read error may explain this. The chain recombines TRBV7-9 with TRBJ1-3; D not certain. The CDR3 consists of 15 residues. CDR1 and CDR2 from the germline V gene are SEHNR and FQNEAQ (reference sequence). CDR3 loop: CASSYPRTTGNTICF. As DNA, the CDR3 is TGTGCCAGCAGCTACCCAAGGACTACTGGAAACACCATATGTTTT.

The chain combines TRBV5-6 with TRBJ1-2; TRBD1 might be the D (6 bases). The CDR3 length is 16 residues. CDR1 and CDR2 (germline): SGHDT, YYEEEE. V lost 4 bases and J lost 3, with 19 bases in between. Written as DNA, the CDR3 is TGTGCCAGCAGCGCCGGCCTTACAGGGAATTACTATGGCTACACCTTC. This codes for CASSAGLTGNYYGYTF.

The rearrangement joins TRBV3-1 to TRBJ1-2, with D hard to call. Germline-derived CDR1 and CDR2 are LGHDT and YNNKEL (reference sequence). V dropped 0 bases and J dropped 4 bases, with 6 bases sitting between them. The CDR3 totals 13 residues. The CDR3 loop is CASSQERGYGYTF. The CDR3 DNA sequence: TGTGCCAGCAGCCAAGAGCGAGGCTATGGCTACACCTTC.

This clonotype appeared a few times. This chain connects TRBV27 to TRBJ2-1; the match to TRBD2 covers 8 bases. The germline gives CDR1 MNHEY, CDR2 SMNVEV (reference sequence). The CDR3 covers 14 residues. Trimming removed 2 bases from V and 4 bases from J; junction bases left unmatched: 1. This CDR3 reads CASSLEREYNEQFF. The CDR3 region has the DNA TGTGCCAGCAGTTTAGAGCGGGAGTACAATGAGCAGTTCTTC.

This clonotype came up a few times. This chain connects TRBV12-3 or TRBV12-4 to TRBJ1-3; no clear D gene. V was trimmed by 3 bases and J by 0 bases, leaving 9 bases between them. The CDR3 has 15 residues. This CDR3 is CASSLGRLSGNTIYF. DNA of the CDR3: TGTGCCAGCAGTTTGGGCCGCCTCTCTGGAAACACCATATATTTT.

This clonotype is a singleton in its sample. In nucleotides, the CDR3 is TGTGCCAGCAACGCCGACCGGGGCAGGGTTTCCACCGGGGAGCTGTTTTTT. Translation: CASNADRGRVSTGELFF. The chain combines TRBV21-1 with TRBJ2-2; the table's D call, TRBD1, was not checked against the DNA. TRBV21-1 is tagged as a pseudogene. This CDR3 has 17 residues.

Notes on this clonotype: The junction departs from the called germline gene at one end, perhaps through a read error. The CDR3 region has the DNA TGCAGTGTTGCCCCTTCGGAGAACACCGGGGAGCTGTTTTTT. This gives the protein CSVAPSENTGELFF. V usage is TRBV29-1 and J usage is TRBJ2-2, with D unclear. This CDR3 is 14 amino acids long. Germline values: CDR1 SQVTM, CDR2 ANQGSEA.

CDR3 in DNA: TGTGCCAGTAGTAGGGGGACAACTTGGGCCAACGTCCTGACTTTC. This codes for CASSRGTTWANVLTF. The rearrangement links TRBV19 to TRBJ2-6; D might be TRBD1 (6 bases). V was cut by 4 bases and J by 5 bases, with 12 bases left in between. The V gene's germline CDR1 is LNHDA and CDR2 SQIVND (reference sequence). CDR3 length: 15 amino acids.

This chain joins TRBV7-8 and TRBJ2-2, with D maybe TRBD1 (6 bases). V was shortened by 7 bases and J by 7 bases, with 19 bases between the two germline ends. Germline V gene sequence: CDR1 SGHVS, CDR2 FQNEAQ. The CDR3 is made up of 15 amino acids. The CDR3 DNA sequence: TGTGCCAGCACCGCCCTACAGGGAAATATCGGGGAGCTGTTTTTT. Amino acid sequence: CASTALQGNIGELFF.

This chain joins TRBV30 and TRBJ2-1, with TRBD2 matching 9 bases. CDR3 length: 14 residues. J gave up 7 bases and V 5 bases, and 9 bases lay outside the gene matches. The germline V gene has CDR1 GTSNPN and CDR2 SVGIG (reference sequence). The CDR3 DNA reads as TGTGCCTGGGACCCCGGACTAGCGATAAATGAGCAGTTCTTC. Translated: CAWDPGLAINEQFF.

Concerning this clonotype itself: This may be a read error: a much more frequent sequence differs by one nucleotide. This chain links TRBV14 with TRBJ2-2; 10 bases fit TRBD2. Germline V gene sequence: CDR1 SGHDN, CDR2 FVKESK. This CDR3 has 17 residues. The DNA for the CDR3 is TGTGCCAGCATCCAATACCGGACTAGCGGTAACACCGGGGAGCTGTTTTTT. Its translation: CASIQYRTSGNTGELFF.

This sequence joins TRBV18 and TRBJ1-3; no definite D call. The CDR3 extends over 12 amino acids. With 1 base removed from V and 8 bases from J, the gap between germline ends came to 6 bases. Germline CDR1 is KGHSH and CDR2 is LQKENI. The DNA for the CDR3 is TGTGCCAGCTCACCACAAAGTGACACCATATATTTT. Translation gives CASSPQSDTIYF.

This clonotype was seen a few times. This chain joins TRBV6-6 and TRBJ1-3; 8 bases are shared with TRBD1. CDR1 and CDR2 (germline): MNHNY, SVGAGI (reference sequence). CDR3 length: 15 amino acids. With 6 bases clipped from V and 2 bases from J, the junction kept 6 bases outside the gene matches. CDR3 amino acids: CASSRDRGPGNTIYF. The CDR3 coding sequence is TGTGCCAGCAGCAGAGACAGGGGACCTGGAAACACCATATATTTT.

CDR3 sequence (DNA): TGTGCCAGTACCCCACTCCTCTTCGCCAGGGTGCTGAACACTGAAGCTTTCTTT. As protein: CASTPLLFARVLNTEAFF. The chain has TRBV19 and TRBJ1-1, with a weak D call TRBD1 (5 bases). CDR3 length equals 18 residues. Trimming pared 7 bases from V and 0 bases from J, leaving 24 bases between. Germline V CDR1 and CDR2: LNHDA, SQIVND (reference sequence).

The chain carries TRBV12-5 and TRBJ1-5, with a possible D match to TRBD1 (6 bases). The V and J ends lost 6 bases and 0 bases respectively, with 12 bases between them. This CDR3 is built from 15 residues. In germline, CDR1 is LGHNT, CDR2 FRNRAP. The DNA for the CDR3 is TGTGCTAGTGGCAATGGACAGTATAGCAATCAGCCCCAGCATTTT. Amino acids: CASGNGQYSNQPQHF.

This clonotype turned up a few times. One end of the junction does not line up with germline, which may come from a read error. The rearrangement links TRBV7-7 to TRBJ2-1; 10 nucleotides match TRBD2. The germline gives CDR1 SSHAT, CDR2 FNYEAQ (reference sequence). CDR3 length: 19 residues. CDR3 nucleotides: TGTGCTAGCAGCTTATTGGCTAGCGGGGGCCAAAATCTAGACAATGAGCAGTTCTTC. Amino acids: CASSLLASGGQNLDNEQFF.

The genes are TRBV6-5 and TRBJ1-2, with D possibly TRBD1 on 6 matching bases. The CDR3 spans 13 residues. Trimming stripped 8 bases from V and 5 bases from J, with 15 bases between. Germline loops: CDR1 MNHEY, CDR2 SVGAGI. CDR3 in amino acids: CASALTTGYGYTF. For the CDR3, the DNA is TGTGCCAGCGCCCTGACTACAGGGTATGGCTACACCTTC.

This clonotype turned up a few times. The rearrangement uses TRBV11-2 and TRBJ2-3; 13 nucleotides align to TRBD2. Germline V gene lookup returns CDR1 SGHAT and CDR2 FQNNGV. The CDR3 covers 17 residues. Germline trimming cut 1 base from V and 2 bases from J; bases unmatched to any gene: 3. The DNA of the CDR3 is TGTGCCAGCAGCTTAGGACTAGCGGGAGGTTACACAGATACGCAGTATTTT. Amino acid sequence: CASSLGLAGGYTDTQYF.

The V gene is TRBV6-2 or TRBV6-3, the J gene TRBJ1-2; D is unclear. The V end was cut by 0 bases, the J end by 2 bases, with 19 bases between. The CDR3 spans 18 residues. Germline assignment: CDR1 MNHEY and CDR2 SVGEGT. The CDR3 DNA follows: TGTGCCAGCAGTTACTCGTGGCCTTTATCAGAAATCAACTATGGCTACACCTTC. Translation gives CASSYSWPLSEINYGYTF.